Listed here are 3 T cell receptor beta chains from one sample, sequenced in a study of blood T cell repertoires in COVID-19. Method: immunoSEQ multiplex PCR; TCRdb's copy keeps in-frame clones and lacks some. The sample lists 120,000 to 150,000 clones, 87% occurring once. Sequencing was carried out using peripheral blood. Receptors originate from a woman in her fifties or sixties with active or convalescent COVID-19.

This clone was picked up one time. The CDR3 protein is CASSLALATYEQYF. CDR3 in DNA: TGCGCCAGCAGCTTGGCACTAGCGACCTACGAGCAGTACTTC. The chain links TRBV5-1 to TRBJ2-7; 7 positions agree with TRBD2. The J segment lost 2 bases and the V segment lost 0 bases, leaving 2 bases of the junction unmatched. Germline V gives CDR1 SGHRS, CDR2 YFSETQ. The CDR3 runs 14 residues.

This rearrangement joins TRBV16 to TRBJ1-2; TRBD1 matches 11 bases. V dropped 1 base and J dropped 4; count of bases not matched to a gene: 5. Germline CDR1 KGHSY, CDR2 FQNENV. The CDR3 spans 16 residues. Here the CDR3 DNA reads TGTGCCAGCAGCCAATGGACAGGGGGCGTTGGCTATGGCTACACCTTC. This codes for CASSQWTGGVGYGYTF.

This rearrangement joins TRBV29-1 to TRBJ2-2; 9 bases align to TRBD2. Germline CDR1 SQVTM, CDR2 ANQGSEA. J gave up 0 bases and V 7 bases, and 9 bases lay outside the gene matches. The CDR3 totals 16 residues. CDR3 DNA: TGCAGCGCCAAAGTCTCTAGCGGGACGAACACCGGGGAGCTGTTTTTT. Amino acids: CSAKVSSGTNTGELFF.